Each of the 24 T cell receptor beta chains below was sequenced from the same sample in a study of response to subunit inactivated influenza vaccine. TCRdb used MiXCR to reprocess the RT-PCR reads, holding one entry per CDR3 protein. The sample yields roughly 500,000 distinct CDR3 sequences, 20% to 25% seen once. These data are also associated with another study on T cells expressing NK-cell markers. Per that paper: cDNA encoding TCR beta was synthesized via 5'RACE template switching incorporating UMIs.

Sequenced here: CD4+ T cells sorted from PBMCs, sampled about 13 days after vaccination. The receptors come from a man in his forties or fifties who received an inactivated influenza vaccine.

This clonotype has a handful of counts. The CDR3 region has the DNA TGTGCCAGCAGTTACTCGCGACCCCTGGGGCGCTACACCTTC. This translates into CASSYSRPLGRYTF. This rearrangement joins TRBV6-2 or TRBV6-3 to TRBJ1-2; a possible D gene is TRBD1 (5 bases). CDR3 length: 14 amino acids. Trimming stripped 0 bases from V and 9 bases from J, with 14 bases between. Germline values: CDR1 MNHEY, CDR2 SVGEGT.

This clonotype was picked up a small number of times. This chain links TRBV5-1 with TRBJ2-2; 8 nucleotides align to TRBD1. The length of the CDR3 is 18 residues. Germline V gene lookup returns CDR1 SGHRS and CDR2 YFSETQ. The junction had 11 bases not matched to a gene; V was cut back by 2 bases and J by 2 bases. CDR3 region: CASSLTGQGAPNTGELFF. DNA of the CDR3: TGCGCCAGCAGCTTAACCGGACAGGGCGCGCCCAACACCGGGGAGCTGTTTTTT.

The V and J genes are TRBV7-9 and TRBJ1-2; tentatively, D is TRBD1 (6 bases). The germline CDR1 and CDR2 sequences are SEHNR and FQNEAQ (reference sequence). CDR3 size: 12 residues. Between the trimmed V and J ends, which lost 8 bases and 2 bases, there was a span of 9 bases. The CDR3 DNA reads TGTGCCAGCTACGGGGGCAACTATGGCTACACCTTC. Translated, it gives CASYGGNYGYTF.

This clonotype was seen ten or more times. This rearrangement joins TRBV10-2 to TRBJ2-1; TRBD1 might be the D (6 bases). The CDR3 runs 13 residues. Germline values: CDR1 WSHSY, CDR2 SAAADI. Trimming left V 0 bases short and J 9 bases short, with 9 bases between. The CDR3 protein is CASSESGAGEQFF. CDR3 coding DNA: TGCGCCAGCAGTGAGTCGGGGGCCGGTGAGCAGTTCTTC.

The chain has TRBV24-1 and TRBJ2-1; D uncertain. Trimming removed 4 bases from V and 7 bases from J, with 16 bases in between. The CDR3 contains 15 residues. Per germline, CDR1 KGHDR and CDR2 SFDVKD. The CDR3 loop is CATSDHLSGANEQFF. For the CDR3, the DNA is TGTGCCACCAGTGACCATCTATCCGGCGCTAATGAGCAGTTCTTC.

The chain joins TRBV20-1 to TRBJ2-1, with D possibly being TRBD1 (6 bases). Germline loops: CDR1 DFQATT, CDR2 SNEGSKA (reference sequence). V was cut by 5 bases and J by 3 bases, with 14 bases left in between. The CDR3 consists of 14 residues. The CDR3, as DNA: TGCAGTGCTCGAGGACAGCGGCACTACAATGAGCAGTTCTTC. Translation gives CSARGQRHYNEQFF.

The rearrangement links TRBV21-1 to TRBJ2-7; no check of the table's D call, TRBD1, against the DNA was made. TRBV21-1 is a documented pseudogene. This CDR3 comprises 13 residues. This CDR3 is CASLEGIIYEQYF. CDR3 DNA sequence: TGTGCCAGCTTAGAGGGGATCATTTACGAGCAGTACTTC.

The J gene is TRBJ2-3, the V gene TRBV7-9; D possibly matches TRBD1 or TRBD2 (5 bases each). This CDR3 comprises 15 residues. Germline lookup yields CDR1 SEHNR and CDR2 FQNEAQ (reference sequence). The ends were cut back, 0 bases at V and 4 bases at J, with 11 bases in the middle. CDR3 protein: CASSLALGAADTQYF. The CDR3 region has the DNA TGTGCCAGCAGCTTAGCGCTCGGGGCTGCAGATACGCAGTATTTT.

The CDR3 DNA reads TGTGCCAGCAGTTTCGGCAGTGACACCATATATTTT. It is translated as CASSFGSDTIYF. The J gene is TRBJ1-3, the V gene TRBV12-3 or TRBV12-4; D gene uncertain. The germline V and J ends were trimmed by 3 bases and 8 bases, with 8 bases remaining between them. CDR3 size: 12 residues.

In nucleotides, the CDR3 is TGTGCCAGCAGCTTAGTTGGGGGTTTTGGGGCCAACGTCCTGACTTTC. Residues: CASSLVGGFGANVLTF. V usage is TRBV7-9 and J usage is TRBJ2-6; D may be TRBD1 or TRBD2 (5 bases each). The CDR3 is made up of 16 amino acids. Trimming removed 1 base at V and 3 bases at J, with 10 bases between. The germline CDR1 and CDR2 sequences are SEHNR and FQNEAQ (reference sequence).

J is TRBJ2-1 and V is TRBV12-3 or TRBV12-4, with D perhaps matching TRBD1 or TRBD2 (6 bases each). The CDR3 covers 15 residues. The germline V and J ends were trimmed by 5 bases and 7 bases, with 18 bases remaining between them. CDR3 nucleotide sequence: TGTGCCAGCAGTCTCCTGCAAGGGGGAGGTAATGAGCAGTTCTTC. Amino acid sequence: CASSLLQGGGNEQFF.

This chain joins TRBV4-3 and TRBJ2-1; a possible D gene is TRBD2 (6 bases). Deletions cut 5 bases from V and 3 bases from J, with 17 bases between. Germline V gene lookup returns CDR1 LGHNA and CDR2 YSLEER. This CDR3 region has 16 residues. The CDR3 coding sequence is TGCGCCAGCAGCGTAGGGACTTGGAGGGACTACAATGAGCAGTTCTTC. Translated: CASSVGTWRDYNEQFF.

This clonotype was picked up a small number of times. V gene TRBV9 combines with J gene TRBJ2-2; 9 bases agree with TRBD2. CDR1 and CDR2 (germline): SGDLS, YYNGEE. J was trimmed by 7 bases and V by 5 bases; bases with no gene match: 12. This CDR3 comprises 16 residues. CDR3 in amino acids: CASSVQAGGGNGELFF. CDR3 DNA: TGTGCCAGCAGTGTTCAAGCGGGAGGCGGTAACGGGGAGCTGTTTTTT.

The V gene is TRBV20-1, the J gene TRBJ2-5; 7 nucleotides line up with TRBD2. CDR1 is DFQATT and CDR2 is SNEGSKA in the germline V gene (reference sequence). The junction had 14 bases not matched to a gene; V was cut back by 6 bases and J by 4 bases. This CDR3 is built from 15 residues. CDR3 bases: TGCAGTGCAGAGATAGGGAGGGGCATTCGAGAGACCCAGTACTTC. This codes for CSAEIGRGIRETQYF.

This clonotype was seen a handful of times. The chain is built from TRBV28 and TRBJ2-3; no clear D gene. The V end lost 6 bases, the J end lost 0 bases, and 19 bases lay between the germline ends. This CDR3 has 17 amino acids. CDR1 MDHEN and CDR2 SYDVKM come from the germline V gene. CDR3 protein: CASSFLSAKRSTDTQYF. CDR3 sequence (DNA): TGTGCCAGCAGCTTCCTTTCGGCAAAGAGAAGCACAGATACGCAGTATTTT.

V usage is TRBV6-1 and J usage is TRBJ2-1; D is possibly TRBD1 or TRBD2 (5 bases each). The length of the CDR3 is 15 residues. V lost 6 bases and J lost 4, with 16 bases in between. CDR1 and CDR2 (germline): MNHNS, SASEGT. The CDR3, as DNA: TGTGCCAGCAGGAACCGGGACGGTGGGTACAATGAGCAGTTCTTC. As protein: CASRNRDGGYNEQFF.

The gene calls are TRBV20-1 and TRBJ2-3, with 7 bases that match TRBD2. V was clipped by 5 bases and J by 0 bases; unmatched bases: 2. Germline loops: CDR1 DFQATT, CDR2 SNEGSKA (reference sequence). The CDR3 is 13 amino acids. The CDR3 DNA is TGCAGTGCTTTAGCGGGTAGCACAGATACGCAGTATTTT. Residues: CSALAGSTDTQYF.

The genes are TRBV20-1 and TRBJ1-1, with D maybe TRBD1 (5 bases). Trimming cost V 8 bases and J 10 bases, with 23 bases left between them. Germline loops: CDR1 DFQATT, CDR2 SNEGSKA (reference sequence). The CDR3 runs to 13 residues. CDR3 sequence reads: CSPMGLALRGAFF. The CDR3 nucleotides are TGCAGTCCCATGGGGCTCGCCTTAAGGGGAGCTTTCTTT.

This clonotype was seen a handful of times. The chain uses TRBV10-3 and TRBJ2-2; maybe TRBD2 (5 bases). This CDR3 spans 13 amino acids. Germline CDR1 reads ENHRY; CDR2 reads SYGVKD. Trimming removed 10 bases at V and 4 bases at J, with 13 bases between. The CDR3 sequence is CASKADFTGELFF. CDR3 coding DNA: TGTGCCAGTAAAGCGGACTTCACCGGGGAGCTGTTTTTT.

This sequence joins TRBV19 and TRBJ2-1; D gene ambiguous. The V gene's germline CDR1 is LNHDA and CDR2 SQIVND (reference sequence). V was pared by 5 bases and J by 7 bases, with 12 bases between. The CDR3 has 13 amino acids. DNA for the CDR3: TGTGCCAGTAGTTTCGTAGGCAGGAATGAGCAGTTCTTC. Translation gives CASSFVGRNEQFF.

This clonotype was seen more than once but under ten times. DNA for the CDR3: TGTGCCACCAGCAGAAGGGGACCCGGCTACGAGCAGTACTTC. This translates into CATSRRGPGYEQYF. This chain joins TRBV15 and TRBJ2-7; either TRBD1 or TRBD2 may supply D (5 bases each). Trimming removed 2 bases from V and 3 bases from J, with 11 bases in between. The CDR3 length is 14 residues. Germline-derived CDR1 and CDR2 are LNHNV and YYDKDF (reference sequence).

As DNA, the CDR3 is TGTGCCAGCAGCCAAGATCAAGGAGATGAGCAGTTCTTC. Its protein product is CASSQDQGDEQFF. J is TRBJ2-1 and V is TRBV4-2; D unclear. Germline V gene data show CDR1 as LGHNA and CDR2 as YNFKEQ. The CDR3 runs to 13 residues. The V end lost 0 bases, the J end lost 8 bases, and 8 bases lay between the germline ends.

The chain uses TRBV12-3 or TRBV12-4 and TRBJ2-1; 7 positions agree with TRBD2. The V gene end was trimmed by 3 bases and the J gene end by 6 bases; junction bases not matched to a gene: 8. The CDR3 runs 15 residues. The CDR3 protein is CASSFSAGKVNEQFF. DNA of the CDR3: TGTGCCAGCAGTTTTTCAGCGGGGAAAGTCAATGAGCAGTTCTTC.

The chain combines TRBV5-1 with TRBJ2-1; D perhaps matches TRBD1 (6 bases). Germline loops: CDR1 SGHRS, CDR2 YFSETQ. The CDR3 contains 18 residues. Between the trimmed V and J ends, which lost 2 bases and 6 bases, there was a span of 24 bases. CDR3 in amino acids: CASSLIPGRASRGNEQFF. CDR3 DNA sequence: TGCGCCAGCAGCTTAATCCCGGGAAGGGCTAGCAGGGGCAATGAGCAGTTCTTC.